A selection of T cell receptor beta chains follows, all from one sample in a study of blood T cell repertoires in COVID-19. Sequenced by immunoSEQ multiplex PCR; TCRdb stores in-frame clones only, minus some. The table lists roughly 140,000 clones, around four fifths of them singletons, with 7.3% in the top ten. Sequencing was done on a sample of PBMCs or T cells enriched from blood (not recorded which). The receptors originated from a middle-aged man who had recovered from COVID-19. Each CDR3 is given with its conserved first and last residue. Each record gives: clone size, V gene, D gene, J gene, CDR3 protein, CDR3 DNA. D genes are given only for firm matches. Not every row has a clone size; where given, it reads once, few, many or a size class.

few	TRBV11-3	.	TRBJ2-3	CASSLVAGSTDTQYF	TGTGCCAGCAGCTTAGTGGCGGGGAGCACAGATACGCAGTATTTT
.	TRBV30	TRBD1	TRBJ1-4	CAWSGGTGRDEKLFF	TGTGCCTGGAGTGGGGGGACAGGGAGAGACGAAAAACTGTTTTTT
.	TRBV7-8	TRBD2	TRBJ2-2	CASSLKIAGVITGELFF	TGTGCCAGCAGCTTAAAAATAGCGGGGGTTATCACCGGGGAGCTGTTTTTT
.	TRBV11-2	.	TRBJ2-7	CASSLDPQDRTYF	TGTGCCAGCAGCTTAGACCCACAAGACAGGACCTACTTC
.	TRBV6-1	.	TRBJ1-2	CASSEAASLWGYTF	TGTGCCAGCAGTGAAGCAGCATCCCTCTGGGGCTACACCTTC
.	TRBV29-1	.	TRBJ1-1	CSVRGSGAFF	TGCAGCGTTAGAGGGAGTGGTGCTTTCTTT
.	TRBV5-1	.	TRBJ1-2	CASSLATDLNYGYTF	TGCGCCAGCAGCTTGGCTACAGACCTTAACTATGGCTACACCTTC
.	TRBV10-3	.	TRBJ1-2	CAISEYSYGYTF	TGTGCCATCAGTGAATATAGTTATGGCTACACCTTC
.	TRBV5-6	TRBD1	TRBJ1-5	CASSLHRGLYPQHF	TGTGCCAGCAGCTTGCACAGGGGTTTATATCCCCAGCATTTT
.	TRBV11-2	TRBD1	TRBJ1-6	CASSLEGTGVSPLHF	TGTGCCAGCAGCTTAGAAGGGACAGGGGTTTCACCCCTCCACTTT
.	TRBV6-6	TRBD2	TRBJ2-5	CASSNGREAQYF	TGTGCCAGCAGTAACGGACGGGAGGCCCAGTACTTC
.	TRBV14	.	TRBJ2-7	CASSLYRDSYEQYF	TGTGCCAGCAGCCTATACAGGGATTCCTACGAGCAGTACTTC
.	TRBV13	.	TRBJ2-2	CASRPRGNTGELFF	TGTGCCAGCAGACCTAGGGGGAACACCGGGGAGCTGTTTTTT
.	TRBV2	.	TRBJ2-1	CASSGDSNEQFF	TGTGCCAGCAGTGGAGACTCCAATGAGCAGTTCTTC
.	TRBV11-1	.	TRBJ2-3	CASSLGSQGPDTQYF	TGTGCCAGCAGCTTGGGCTCACAGGGTCCAGATACGCAGTATTTT
.	TRBV5-6	.	TRBJ2-3	CASSLGYGGHTDTQYF	TGTGCCAGCAGCTTAGGGTACGGGGGGCACACAGATACGCAGTATTTT
.	TRBV5-1	TRBD1	TRBJ1-1	CASSRPGQSTEAFF	TGCGCCAGCAGTAGACCGGGACAGAGCACTGAAGCTTTCTTT
.	TRBV27	TRBD2	TRBJ2-3	CASSLWSSGDTDTQYF	TGTGCCAGCAGTTTATGGTCTAGCGGGGACACAGATACGCAGTATTTT
.	TRBV11-1	.	TRBJ1-1	CASSLAQGNTEAFF	TGTGCCAGCAGCTTAGCGCAGGGGAACACTGAAGCTTTCTTT
.	TRBV2	TRBD1	TRBJ1-2	CASSRQGDGYGYTF	TGTGCCAGCAGCCGACAGGGGGACGGCTATGGCTACACCTTC
once	TRBV7-8	.	TRBJ2-7	CASSLVGSLTSYEQYF	TGTGCCAGCAGCTTAGTCGGTTCTCTCACCTCCTACGAGCAGTACTTC
.	TRBV19	.	TRBJ1-4	CASSISGFFGLNEKLFF	TGTGCCAGTAGTATTTCTGGGTTCTTCGGACTTAATGAAAAACTGTTTTTT
.	TRBV5-6	.	TRBJ1-2	CASSYSTNGYTF	TGTGCCAGCAGCTACTCGACAAATGGCTACACCTTC
.	TRBV5-1	TRBD1	TRBJ2-7	CASSYDGTGLYEQYF	TGCGCCAGCAGCTATGACGGGACAGGTCTCTACGAGCAGTACTTC
few	TRBV18	TRBD2	TRBJ2-7	CASSPTSGGSYEQYF	TGTGCCAGCTCACCAACTAGCGGGGGATCCTACGAGCAGTACTTC
once	TRBV18	.	TRBJ1-4	CASSPPPGSAEKLFF	TGTGCCAGCTCACCACCCCCAGGGTCGGCGGAAAAACTGTTTTTT
few	TRBV19	TRBD1	TRBJ1-1	CASSSPGTGGTEAFF	TGTGCCAGTAGTAGCCCAGGGACAGGTGGGACTGAAGCTTTCTTT
.	TRBV14	TRBD2	TRBJ2-2	CASSQYGLAANTGELFF	TGTGCCAGCAGCCAATACGGACTAGCGGCGAACACCGGGGAGCTGTTTTTT